The T cell receptor (beta chain) under discussion was sequenced for a study of sequential checkpoint blockade in melanoma. Study-level information: Maintenance nivolumab came after either treatment sequence.

Treatment here: randomized to nivolumab then ipilimumab (arm A) or the reverse (arm B). Sorted cells were live CD3+CD8+, lacking CD19 and CD56, from PBMCs. Data came from immunoSEQ multiplex PCR; TCRdb stores just in-frame clones and leaves some out. The sample shows tens of thousands of clones, 70% to 90% of them seen only once. The CDR3 consists of 15 residues. With 0 bases removed from V and 4 bases from J, the gap between germline ends came to 10 bases. Germline V gene lookup returns CDR1 SGDLS and CDR2 YYNGEE. The rearrangement links TRBV9 to TRBJ2-2; perhaps TRBD2 as D (5 bases). The TCR was taken from a human donor with melanoma. The material sequenced was CD8+ T cells sorted from blood (inferred from file names), taken from a patient given nivolumab and ipilimumab in sequence. The CDR3: CASSVEVEATGELFF. The CDR3, as DNA: TGTGCCAGCAGCGTAGAGGTGGAGGCCACCGGGGAGCTGTTTTTT.